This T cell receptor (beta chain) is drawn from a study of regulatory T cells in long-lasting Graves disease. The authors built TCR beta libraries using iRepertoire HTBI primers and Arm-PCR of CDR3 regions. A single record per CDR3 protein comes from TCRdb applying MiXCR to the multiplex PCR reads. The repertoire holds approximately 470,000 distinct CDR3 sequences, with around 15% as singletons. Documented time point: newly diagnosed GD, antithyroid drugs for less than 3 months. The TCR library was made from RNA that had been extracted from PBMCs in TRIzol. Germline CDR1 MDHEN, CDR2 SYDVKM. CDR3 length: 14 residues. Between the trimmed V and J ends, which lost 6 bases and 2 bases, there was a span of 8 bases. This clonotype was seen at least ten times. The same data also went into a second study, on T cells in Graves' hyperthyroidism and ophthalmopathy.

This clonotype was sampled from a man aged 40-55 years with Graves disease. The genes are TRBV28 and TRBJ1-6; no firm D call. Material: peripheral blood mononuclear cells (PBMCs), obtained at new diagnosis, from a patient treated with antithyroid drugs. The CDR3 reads CASSPGTYNSPLHF. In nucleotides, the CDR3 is TGTGCCAGCAGCCCCGGGACCTATAATTCACCCCTCCACTTT.